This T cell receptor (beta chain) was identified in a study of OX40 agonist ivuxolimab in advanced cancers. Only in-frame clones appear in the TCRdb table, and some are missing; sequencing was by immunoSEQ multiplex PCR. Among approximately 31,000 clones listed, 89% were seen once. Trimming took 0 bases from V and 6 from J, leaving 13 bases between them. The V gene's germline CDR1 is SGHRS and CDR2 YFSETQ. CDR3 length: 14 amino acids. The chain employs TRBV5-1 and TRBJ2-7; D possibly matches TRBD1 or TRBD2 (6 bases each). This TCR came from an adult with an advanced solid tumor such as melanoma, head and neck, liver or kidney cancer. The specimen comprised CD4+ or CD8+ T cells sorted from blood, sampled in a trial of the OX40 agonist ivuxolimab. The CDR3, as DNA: TGCGCCAGCAGCTTGGAGGTTCGGGGGCGCGAGCAGTACTTC. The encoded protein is CASSLEVRGREQYF.